This TCR beta chain came from a study of T cells in Graves' hyperthyroidism and ophthalmopathy. The CDR3 runs 17 residues. V dropped 1 base and J dropped 0; count of bases not matched to a gene: 6. Only a few counts were recorded for this clonotype. Amplified TCR beta CDR3 regions derived from RNA transcripts. When the TCR CDR3 underwent first-round RT-PCR, the HTBI primer set was used. A single record per CDR3 protein comes from TCRdb applying MiXCR to the multiplex PCR reads. Among about 480,000 distinct CDR3 sequences listed, roughly 14% were seen once. This receptor was identified in a woman aged 18-29 years with Graves' hyperthyroidism. The sample comprised blood. J is TRBJ2-3 and V is TRBV12-3 or TRBV12-4, with TRBD2 matching over 8 bases. The CDR3 coding sequence is TGTGCCAGCAGTTTAGTGGGACTAGGCTCTAGCACAGATACGCAGTATTTT. Its translation is CASSLVGLGSSTDTQYF.